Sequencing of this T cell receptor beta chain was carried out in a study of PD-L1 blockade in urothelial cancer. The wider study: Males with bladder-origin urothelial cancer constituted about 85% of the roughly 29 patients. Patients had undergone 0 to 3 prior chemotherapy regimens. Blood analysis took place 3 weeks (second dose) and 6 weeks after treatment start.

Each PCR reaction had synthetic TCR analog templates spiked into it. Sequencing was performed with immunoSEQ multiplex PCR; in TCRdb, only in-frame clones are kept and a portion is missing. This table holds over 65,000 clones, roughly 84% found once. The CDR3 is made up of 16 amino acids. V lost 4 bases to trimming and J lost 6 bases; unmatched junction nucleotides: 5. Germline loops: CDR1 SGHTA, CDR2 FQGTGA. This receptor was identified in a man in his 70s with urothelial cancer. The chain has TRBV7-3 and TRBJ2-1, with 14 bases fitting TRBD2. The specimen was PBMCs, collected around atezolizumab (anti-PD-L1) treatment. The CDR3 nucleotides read TGTGCCAGCAGCTCCACGACTAGCGGGAGGGCCAATGAGCAGTTCTTC. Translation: CASSSTTSGRANEQFF. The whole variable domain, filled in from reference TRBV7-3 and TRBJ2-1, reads GAGVSQTPSNKVTEKGKYVELRCDPISGHTALYWYRQSLGQGPEFLIYFQGTGAADDSGLPNDRFFAVRPEGSVSTLKIQRTERGDSAVYLCASSSTTSGRANEQFFGPGTRLTVL.